A selection of T cell receptor beta chains follows, all from one sample in a study of CD8+ T cells in alopecia areata. Generated by immunoSEQ multiplex PCR, the TCRdb table keeps only in-frame clones and is missing some. The sample contains under 130,000 clones, around 86% of which appear only once. Material: CD8+ T cells sorted from blood, obtained at approximately week 30, from a patient treated with tofacitinib. These receptors originate from a human donor with alopecia areata. CDR3s include the opening cysteine and the closing phenylalanine or tryptophan. Fields, in order: J gene, D gene, clone size, V gene, CDR3 length, CDR3 DNA, CDR3 protein. A D gene is named only where the DNA matches it firmly. For some rows the clone size is stated as once, few or many, or as a class when expanded; others skip it.

TRBJ2-1,TRBD2,NA,TRBV6-6,14,TGTGCCAGCAGTTGGGGACTAGCGGACAATGAGCAGTTCTTC,CASSWGLADNEQFF
TRBJ1-6,NA,NA,TRBV4-1,15,TGCGCCAGCAGCCAAGACGCCTCCTATAATTCACCCCTCCACTTT,CASSQDASYNSPLHF
TRBJ1-1,NA,NA,TRBV7-9,15,TGTGCCAGCAGCTTAGCCCAAGCCCCGAACGGTGAAGCTTTCTTT,CASSLAQAPNGEAFF
TRBJ1-4,NA,NA,TRBV5-1,14,TGCGCCAGCAGCCGCGATTCAACTAATGAAAAACTGTTTTTT,CASSRDSTNEKLFF
TRBJ2-3,TRBD1,NA,TRBV9,16,TGTGCCAGCAGCACGGGAGGGACAGGGGACACAGATACGCAGTATTTT,CASSTGGTGDTDTQYF
TRBJ2-3,NA,NA,TRBV4-1,15,TGCGCCAGCACCTCCTTGGGTGGTGGAGAGAATACGCAGTATTTT,CASTSLGGGENTQYF
TRBJ2-1,TRBD2,few,TRBV19,15,TGTGCCAGTAGTCCCGGGACTAGCGGTTACAATGAGCAGTTCTTC,CASSPGTSGYNEQFF
TRBJ2-7,NA,NA,TRBV5-4,13,TGTGCCAGCAGCCAACAAACTTCCTACGAGCAGTACTTC,CASSQQTSYEQYF
TRBJ2-1,TRBD2,few,TRBV7-8,14,TGTGCCAGCAGCTTATTAGCGGGGGACAATGAGCAGTTCTTC,CASSLLAGDNEQFF
TRBJ2-2,NA,NA,TRBV7-6,16,TGTGCCAGCAGTTCCACCGGGACGTTAATCACCGGGGAGCTGTTTTTT,CASSSTGTLITGELFF
TRBJ2-1,NA,NA,TRBV5-1,12,TGCGCCAGCAGGGGGGACGCCTTGGAGCAGTTCTTC,CASRGDALEQFF